Following are 18 T cell receptor beta chains from one sample sequenced in a study of human T cells and chemical hapten exposure. Stated time point: patch test 3, about 24 weeks after DPC sensitization. The treatment is: therapeutic diphenylcyclopropenone sensitization with weekly scalp DPC. TCRdb itself ran the RACE reads through MiXCR, one entry per CDR3 protein. The table includes approximately 90,000 distinct CDR3 sequences, less than 35% detected once. The sequenced sample was whole blood, obtained in connection with sensitization to the hapten diphenylcyclopropenone (DPC). These receptors were collected from a man aged 40-49 years with alopecia areata. Some clones in this sample may be carry-over from other donors' samples.

The V gene is TRBV28, the J gene TRBJ1-5; no clear D. Germline values: CDR1 MDHEN, CDR2 SYDVKM. The CDR3 contains 16 residues. V was shortened by 2 bases and J by 10 bases, with 21 bases between the two germline ends. The CDR3 protein is CASSLELRDTGHPQHF. In DNA, the CDR3 is TGTGCCAGCAGTTTAGAGCTTCGGGATACCGGTCATCCCCAGCATTTT.

This clonotype was recorded a few times. The rearrangement joins TRBV29-1 to TRBJ2-6, with D possibly called TRBD1 or TRBD2 (5 bases each). V was shortened by 3 bases and J by 0 bases, with 12 bases between the two germline ends. The CDR3 totals 16 residues. Germline CDR1 and CDR2: SQVTM and ANQGSEA. The CDR3 loop reads CSVEGTESSGANVLTF. The CDR3 DNA is TGCAGCGTTGAGGGGACGGAAAGCTCTGGGGCCAACGTCCTGACTTTC.

The genes are TRBV20-1 and TRBJ2-2; weak D call: TRBD2 (6 bases). This CDR3 has 12 amino acids. CDR1 is DFQATT, CDR2 SNEGSKA, per germline (reference sequence). Trimming left V 0 bases short and J 10 bases short, with 9 bases between. The chain's CDR3 is CSARDPGVELFF. Here the CDR3 DNA reads TGCAGTGCTAGAGATCCGGGGGTGGAGCTGTTTTTT.

This clonotype has at least ten counts. The chain recombines TRBV29-1 with TRBJ2-3; 9 nucleotides align to TRBD1. The CDR3 runs to 12 residues. Per germline, CDR1 SQVTM and CDR2 ANQGSEA. V lost 3 bases and J lost 11; bases outside the gene matches: 6. CDR3 coding DNA: TGCAGCGTTGAGATGGGACAGGGCGGGCAGTATTTT. It specifies CSVEMGQGGQYF.

This clonotype was seen a handful of times. The genes are TRBV28 and TRBJ2-5; 10 nucleotides line up with TRBD1. Germline lookup yields CDR1 MDHEN and CDR2 SYDVKM. The V and J ends lost 2 bases and 5 bases, in that order; junction bases with no gene match: 8. The CDR3 spans 16 residues. The CDR3 DNA sequence: TGTGCCAGCAGTTTAACTGGGACAGGGGTCAGCGAGACCCAGTACTTC. It is translated as CASSLTGTGVSETQYF.

J is TRBJ2-7 and V is TRBV4-2; 9 bases match TRBD1. CDR1 LGHNA and CDR2 YNFKEQ come from the germline V gene. This CDR3 comprises 15 residues. V shed 0 bases, J shed 6 bases, and the junction held 6 bases outside the gene matches. CDR3 amino acids: CASSQDTGGRSEQYF. The DNA of the CDR3 is TGTGCCAGCAGCCAAGACACAGGGGGCCGTTCCGAGCAGTACTTC.

V is TRBV6-5 and J is TRBJ2-7, with TRBD1 matching 9 bases. The CDR3 sequence is 13 residues long. Losses at the gene ends were 5 bases for V and 4 bases for J; bases not matched to a gene: 3. Germline V gene sequence: CDR1 MNHEY, CDR2 SVGAGI. CDR3 region: CASSTGTGYEQYF. CDR3 bases: TGTGCCAGCAGTACCGGGACAGGGTACGAGCAGTACTTC.

With regard to this clonotype: A much bigger clone sits one base away, suggesting this may be a read error. The chain is built from TRBV7-9 and TRBJ2-3; 7 bases line up with TRBD1. This CDR3 has 16 residues. From germline, CDR1 is SEHNR and CDR2 FQNEAQ (reference sequence). CDR3 in DNA: TGTGCCAACAGCTCCCGGACAGGCTCGCCAACAGATACGCAGTATTTT. It codes for CANSSRTGSPTDTQYF. Based on the CDR3 plus reference TRBV7-9 and TRBJ2-3, the full variable domain is DTGVSQNPRHKITKRGQNVTFRCDPISEHNRLYWYRQTLGQGPEFLTYFQNEAQLEKSRLLSDRFSAERPKGSFSTLEIQRTEQGDSAMYLCANSSRTGSPTDTQYFGPGTRLTVL.

The V gene is TRBV20-1, the J gene TRBJ2-1, with D perhaps matching TRBD2 (6 bases). Per the germline V gene, CDR1 is DFQATT and CDR2 is SNEGSKA (reference sequence). This CDR3 is built from 13 residues. V lost 6 bases and J 3 bases, leaving 12 bases between the germline ends. DNA of the CDR3: TGCAGTGCCCCCCGGGACTTCTACAATGAGCAGTTCTTC. Translated: CSAPRDFYNEQFF.

This clonotype appeared a few times. J is TRBJ2-1 and V is TRBV28; D is perhaps TRBD2 (5 bases). V shed 8 bases and J shed 5 bases, with 13 bases lying between them. Germline V gene lookup returns CDR1 MDHEN and CDR2 SYDVKM. CDR3 length equals 13 residues. The CDR3 protein is CASLMRRDNEQFF. The CDR3 DNA sequence: TGTGCCAGCCTTATGAGGCGGGACAATGAGCAGTTCTTC.

This clonotype showed up just once. The V call is TRBV6-1, the J call TRBJ2-5; D uncertain. The CDR3 is made up of 17 amino acids. V dropped 6 bases and J dropped 2 bases, with 22 bases sitting between them. Germline V lookup: CDR1 MNHNS, CDR2 SASEGT. The CDR3 protein is CASRDLRNTKLQETQYF. The CDR3 DNA is TGTGCCAGCAGGGATCTCAGGAATACCAAACTTCAAGAGACCCAGTACTTC.

The V call is TRBV10-3, the J call TRBJ2-1; D gene ambiguous. V was pared by 2 bases and J by 5 bases, with 7 bases between. Germline CDR1 and CDR2: ENHRY and SYGVKD. This CDR3 spans 13 amino acids. CDR3 bases: TGTGCCATCAGTGAGCCGAACAACAATGAGCAGTTCTTC. Residues: CAISEPNNNEQFF.

This chain uses TRBV28 with TRBJ2-3; 7 nucleotides align to TRBD2. V shed 7 bases and J 5 bases; nucleotides not matched to a gene: 9. This CDR3 is built from 14 residues. Germline V gene sequence: CDR1 MDHEN, CDR2 SYDVKM. As DNA, the CDR3 is TGTGCCAGCACCGCTGCGGGAGCGTTAGATACGCAGTATTTT. The encoded protein is CASTAAGALDTQYF.

This chain connects TRBV12-3 or TRBV12-4 to TRBJ1-4; maybe TRBD1 (6 bases). The CDR3 sequence is 15 residues long. Deletions cut 5 bases from V and 6 bases from J, with 16 bases between. CDR3 protein: CASSTEQGKDEKLFF. CDR3 nucleotide sequence: TGTGCCAGCAGTACCGAACAGGGAAAAGATGAAAAACTGTTTTTT.

This clonotype was seen only once. The chain carries TRBV18 and TRBJ2-6; D is ambiguous. Germline V CDR1 and CDR2: KGHSH, LQKENI. Trimming took off 0 bases at V and 0 bases at J, with 6 bases between the two ends. This CDR3 has 16 amino acids. The CDR3 spells CASSPPRISGANVLTF. The CDR3 region has the DNA TGTGCCAGCTCACCACCAAGAATCTCTGGGGCCAACGTCCTGACTTTC.

In this sample, this clonotype turned up a few times. The chain couples TRBV24-1 to TRBJ2-5; 9 bases are shared with TRBD2. With 3 bases clipped from V and 1 base from J, the junction kept 8 bases outside the gene matches. The CDR3 contains 17 residues. Germline V CDR1 and CDR2: KGHDR, SFDVKD. The DNA of the CDR3 is TGTGCCACCAGTGATCCGTTAGCGGGAGTAAGCCAAGAGACCCAGTACTTC. Encoded protein: CATSDPLAGVSQETQYF.

The table lists this clonotype with a few counts. The genes are TRBV7-9 and TRBJ1-2; D perhaps matches TRBD1 (6 bases). V lost 3 bases, J lost 7 bases, and 15 bases lay in between. The CDR3 contains 14 residues. Germline CDR1 SEHNR, CDR2 FQNEAQ (reference sequence). This CDR3 reads CASSLEARGRGYTF. The CDR3 DNA reads TGTGCCAGCAGCTTGGAGGCCAGGGGCCGTGGCTACACCTTC.

This clonotype has a count of ten or more. The gene calls are TRBV6-1 and TRBJ1-5; no firm D call. Germline V gene data show CDR1 as MNHNS and CDR2 as SASEGT. V lost 4 bases, J lost 7 bases, and 20 bases lay in between. The length of the CDR3 is 16 residues. The CDR3 spells CASSVSSPVTAQPQHF. CDR3 bases: TGTGCCAGCAGTGTTAGTTCCCCAGTTACAGCCCAGCCCCAGCATTTT.